This T cell receptor (beta chain) originates from a study of blood T cell repertoires in COVID-19 (dated by TCRdb to between 2020 and 2021). Some background on the complete study: Samples covering the acute and convalescent phases of COVID-19 were provided by collaborators in the United States, Italy and Spain. Subjects who had been exposed to COVID-19, were actively infected with it, or had recovered from it provided the deeply sampled blood TCRbeta repertoires that made up the dataset. A freely available public database, intended as a resource for researchers studying the immune response to SARS-CoV-2, is where the repertoires were released. The sample metadata nearly always contained a de-identified subject ID, COVID-19 status, age in years and sex. Samples were obtained from the ongoing ImmuneRACE study (first 160 participants) and from some 1,200 subjects provided by 6 global collaborators. Where HLA class I and class II types were available, the types were taken from metadata supplied by the sample provider, not from assay-based typing. The material from the prospective study consisted of cDNA or gDNA derived from T cells, B-cell-depleted T cells, or PBMCs. Overall study outcomes, separate from this receptor: Clinical and demographic metadata were provided uncurated, with the amount varying by source and participant.

TCRbeta CDR3 regions were amplified from genomic DNA using the immunoSEQ Assay, a bias-controlled multiplex PCR. The paper's data handling went like this. Nucleated cell counts per sample were estimated from amplification of reference gene primers within the assay. Sequence reads were collapsed and filtered to measure the absolute abundance of every unique TCRbeta CDR3 rearrangement. For each sample, productive Simpson clonality was calculated as the square root of Simpson's diversity index across productive rearrangements. In its TCRdb copy, this immuneACCESS table keeps in-frame sequences only and misses some clones. Where compared with another copy, unresolved V genes explain less than half of these, and the others have no known cause. V and J calls and clone size follow that table, whereas D and trimming were derived from the DNA. Present in this sample are tens of thousands of clones, approximately 86% of which were seen just once. About 8.8% of the sample is taken by the ten largest.

Remarks on this clone: Its antigen has not been determined. No per-base quality is available; no much larger clone lies one base away.

The collaborating institutions used their own protocols to collect whole blood in K2EDTA tubes. For TCRbeta analysis, collaborator samples were shipped as frozen whole blood, as isolated PBMCs, or as DNA extracted from either sample type. The sequenced material came from peripheral blood. The sequence was collected from a woman aged 80 or over with active COVID-19.

The DNA is TGTGCCAGCAGTCCGAGGACAGGGAACACCGGGGAGCTGTTTTTT. Translation gives CASSPRTGNTGELFF. Recombination joined TRBV2 with TRBJ2-2; 7 central bases correspond to TRBD1. CDR1 and CDR2, looked up from the germline V gene, are SNHLY and FYNNEI. Reading from cysteine to phenylalanine, the CDR3 counts 15 amino acids. Kept here is only the CDR3 DNA, which spans 45 bases and is read in frame from base 1. The junction shows trimming of 5 bases on V and 1 base on J, and the gene matches do not reach 4 bases of it.